This T cell receptor (beta chain) was found in a study of T cells in Graves' hyperthyroidism and ophthalmopathy. RNA transcripts provided the source from which TCR beta CDR3 regions were amplified. The HTBI primer set served for first-round RT-PCR of the TCR CDR3. Each CDR3 protein gets one entry after TCRdb re-called the multiplex PCR reads with MiXCR. Of some 370,000 distinct CDR3 sequences detected, roughly 15% appear once; the ten largest clones hold 30% to 35%. Comments on this clonotype: What it binds is not known.

The CDR3 consists of 16 residues. Per the germline V gene, CDR1 is SNHLY and CDR2 is FYNNEI. V lost 5 bases to trimming and J lost 0 bases; unmatched junction nucleotides: 6. Study-wide results and limits: Most clonotypes expanded in the thyroid (above 0.001) were also present in blood. The model forecast ophthalmopathy, anticipating it by a median around 6.5 months before onset.

Extraction of PBMCs used roughly 9.6 ml of fresh peripheral blood. This rearrangement joins TRBV2 to TRBJ2-3; TRBD2 aligns across 9 bases. Sequenced: blood. This receptor was obtained from a woman aged 30 to 39 with Graves' hyperthyroidism that later progressed to Graves' ophthalmopathy. The CDR3 sequence: CASSPREGASTDTQYF. The CDR3 DNA reads as TGTGCCAGCAGTCCGCGGGAGGGTGCTAGCACAGATACGCAGTATTTT.